A single sample gave rise to the 10 T cell receptor beta chains below, sequenced in a study of T cells in Graves' hyperthyroidism and ophthalmopathy. TCR beta CDR3 regions were amplified from RNA. An initial round of RT-PCR targeting the TCR CDR3 relied on the HTBI primer set. TCRdb processed the multiplex PCR reads anew with MiXCR; each CDR3 protein has one entry. This sample carries approximately 34,000 distinct CDR3 sequences, about 52% of them seen once, and the ten largest clones take more than 25%. The sample was blood. Every receptor here comes from a woman between 40 and 55 years old with Graves' ophthalmopathy.

The J gene is TRBJ1-6, the V gene TRBV2, with TRBD1 as a possible D gene (6 bases). The germline V gene has CDR1 SNHLY and CDR2 FYNNEI. Deletions cut 4 bases from V and 5 bases from J, with 18 bases between. The CDR3 sequence is 17 residues long. CDR3 sequence: CASSAISRDTHNSPLHF. DNA of the CDR3: TGTGCCAGCAGTGCTATTAGTAGGGACACTCATAATTCACCCCTCCACTTT.

At least ten counts were recorded for this clonotype. This CDR3 is CASSFGANTEAFF. The CDR3 coding sequence is TGTGCCAGCAGCTTCGGGGCTAACACTGAAGCTTTCTTT. The chain has TRBV11-2 and TRBJ1-1, with D possibly matching TRBD1 (5 bases). The V and J ends lost 3 bases and 2 bases respectively, with 7 bases between them. The CDR3 contains 13 residues. Germline CDR1 and CDR2: SGHAT and FQNNGV.

On this clonotype itself: No conserved phenylalanine or tryptophan ends this CDR3, so it is likely a read error. It is unclear where the CDR3 begins or ends on the DNA, so no DNA is shown, and the CDR3 is as TCRdb lists it. This chain uses TRBV7-3 with TRBJ2-5; the D call TRBD2 from the table was never checked on the DNA. From its first to its last residue, the CDR3 has 15 amino acids. Germline V gene lookup returns CDR1 SGHTA and CDR2 FQGTGA. The CDR3 sequence is CASSEGQNYGYTFGS.

V is TRBV6-5 and J is TRBJ1-4; TRBD1 agrees at 7 bases. Germline V gene sequence: CDR1 MNHEY, CDR2 SVGAGI. This CDR3 has 13 residues. The ends lost 6 bases at V and 6 bases at J; junction bases unmatched: 4. The CDR3 spells CASRRDRDEKLFF. The CDR3 DNA follows: TGTGCCAGCAGACGGGACAGAGATGAAAAACTGTTTTTT.

The chain couples TRBV7-2 to TRBJ1-3, with D hard to call. This CDR3 spans 14 amino acids. V lost 4 bases to trimming and J lost 2 bases, with 9 bases between them. Germline values: CDR1 SGHTA, CDR2 FQGNSA. As DNA, the CDR3 is TGTGCCAGCAGCTCTGGGCGTGCTGGAAACACCATATATTTT. Its translation: CASSSGRAGNTIYF.

This clonotype was counted many times. This chain connects TRBV6-1 to TRBJ2-1; the match to TRBD2 covers 10 bases. The trim removed 5 bases at V and 4 bases at J, leaving 5 bases unmatched. The germline V gene has CDR1 MNHNS and CDR2 SASEGT. The CDR3 length is 15 residues. The CDR3 sequence: CASSSGTSVYNEQFF. The DNA for the CDR3 is TGTGCCAGCAGTTCCGGGACTAGCGTTTACAATGAGCAGTTCTTC.

In this sample, this clonotype turned up many times. This chain joins TRBV12-3 or TRBV12-4 and TRBJ2-7; 10 bases are shared with TRBD2. J gave up 4 bases and V 3 bases, and 9 bases lay outside the gene matches. This CDR3 region has 16 residues. Here the CDR3 reads CASSLGTLAGRYEQYF. The CDR3 DNA reads TGTGCCAGCAGTTTGGGAACACTAGCGGGACGTTACGAGCAGTACTTC.

The sample holds one count of this clonotype. The V call is TRBV7-2, the J call TRBJ1-5, with 8 bases fitting TRBD1. The germline gives CDR1 SGHTA, CDR2 FQGNSA. V shed 5 bases and J 4 bases; nucleotides not matched to a gene: 4. The CDR3 runs 14 residues. CDR3 nucleotides: TGTGCCAGCAGCCCGGACAGGGCGAATCAGCCCCAGCATTTT. Protein product: CASSPDRANQPQHF.

This clonotype qualifies as medium-sized. V usage is TRBV7-6 and J usage is TRBJ2-7; 11 bases are shared with TRBD1. CDR3 size: 15 residues. With V trimmed by 3 bases and J by 6 bases, 7 bases remained unmatched. The germline V gene has CDR1 SGHVS and CDR2 FNYEAQ. CDR3 in DNA: TGTGCCAGCAGCTTCGAAGGACAGGGGGCAATCGAGCAGTACTTC. It is translated as CASSFEGQGAIEQYF. Full variable domain (rest looked up from reference TRBV7-6 and TRBJ2-7): GAGVSQSPRYKVTKRGQDVALRCDPISGHVSLYWYRQALGQGPEFLTYFNYEAQQDKSGLPNDRFSAERPEGSISTLTIQRTEQRDSAMYRCASSFEGQGAIEQYFGPGTRLTVT.

The chain combines TRBV6-4 with TRBJ2-1; no reliable D call. The CDR3 consists of 13 residues. The V and J ends lost 0 bases and 6 bases respectively, with 6 bases between them. Germline CDR1 reads MRHNA; CDR2 reads SNTAGT. The CDR3 here is CASSDSEFNEQFF. The CDR3 region has the DNA TGTGCCAGCAGTGACTCGGAATTCAATGAGCAGTTCTTC.